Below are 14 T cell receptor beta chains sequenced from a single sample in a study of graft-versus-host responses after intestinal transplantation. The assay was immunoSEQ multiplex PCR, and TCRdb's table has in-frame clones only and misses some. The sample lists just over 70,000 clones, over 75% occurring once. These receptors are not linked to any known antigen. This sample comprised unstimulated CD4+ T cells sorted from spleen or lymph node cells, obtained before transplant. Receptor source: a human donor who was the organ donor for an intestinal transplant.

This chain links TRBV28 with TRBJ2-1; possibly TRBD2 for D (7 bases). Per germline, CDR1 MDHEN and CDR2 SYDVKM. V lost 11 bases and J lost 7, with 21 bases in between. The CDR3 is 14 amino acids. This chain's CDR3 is CAVPKGGVGNEQFF. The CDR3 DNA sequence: TGTGCCGTACCAAAAGGGGGGGTAGGGAATGAGCAGTTCTTC.

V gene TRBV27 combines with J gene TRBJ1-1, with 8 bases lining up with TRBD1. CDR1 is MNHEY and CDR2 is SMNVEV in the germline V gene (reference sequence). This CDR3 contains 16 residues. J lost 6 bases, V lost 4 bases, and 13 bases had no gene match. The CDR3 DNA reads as TGTGCCAGCAGTTCCACCGGGACAGGTACAGCTGCTGAAGCTTTCTTT. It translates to CASSSTGTGTAAEAFF.

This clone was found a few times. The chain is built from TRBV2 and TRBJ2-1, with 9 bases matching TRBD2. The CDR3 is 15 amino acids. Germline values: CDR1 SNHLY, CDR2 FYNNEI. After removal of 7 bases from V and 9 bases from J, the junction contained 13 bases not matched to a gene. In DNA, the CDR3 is TGTGCCAGCACCCCCACTAGCGGGTACCTTGGTGAGCAGTTCTTC. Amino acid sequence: CASTPTSGYLGEQFF.

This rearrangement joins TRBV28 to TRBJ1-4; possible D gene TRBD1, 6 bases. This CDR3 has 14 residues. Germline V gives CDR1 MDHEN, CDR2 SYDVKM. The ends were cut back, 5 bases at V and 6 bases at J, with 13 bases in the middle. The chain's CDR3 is CASSTRTADEKLFF. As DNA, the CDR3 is TGTGCCAGCAGTACGAGGACAGCAGATGAAAAACTGTTTTTT.

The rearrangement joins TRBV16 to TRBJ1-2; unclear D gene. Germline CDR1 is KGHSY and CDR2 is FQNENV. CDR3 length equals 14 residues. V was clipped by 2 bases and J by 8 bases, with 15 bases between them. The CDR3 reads CASSQISGVGGYTF. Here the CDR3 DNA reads TGTGCCAGCAGCCAAATCTCCGGGGTGGGCGGCTACACCTTC.

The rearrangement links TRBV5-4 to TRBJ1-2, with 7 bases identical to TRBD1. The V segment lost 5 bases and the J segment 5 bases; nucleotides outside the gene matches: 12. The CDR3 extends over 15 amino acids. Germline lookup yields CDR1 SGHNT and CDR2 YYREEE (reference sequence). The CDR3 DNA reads TGTGCCAGCAGGGTGACAGGGCTATCATCTTATGGCTACACCTTC. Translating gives CASRVTGLSSYGYTF. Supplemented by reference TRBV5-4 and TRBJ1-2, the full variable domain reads ETGVTQSPTHLIKTRGQQVTLRCSSQSGHNTVSWYQQALGQGPQFIFQYYREEENGRGNFPPRFSGLQFPNYSSELNVNALELDDSALYLCASRVTGLSSYGYTFGSGTRLTVV.

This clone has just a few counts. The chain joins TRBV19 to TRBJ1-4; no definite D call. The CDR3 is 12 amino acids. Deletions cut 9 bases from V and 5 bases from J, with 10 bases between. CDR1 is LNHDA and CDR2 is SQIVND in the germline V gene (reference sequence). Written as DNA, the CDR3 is TGTGCCAGCGGTCTAGGAAATGAAAAACTGTTTTTT. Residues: CASGLGNEKLFF.

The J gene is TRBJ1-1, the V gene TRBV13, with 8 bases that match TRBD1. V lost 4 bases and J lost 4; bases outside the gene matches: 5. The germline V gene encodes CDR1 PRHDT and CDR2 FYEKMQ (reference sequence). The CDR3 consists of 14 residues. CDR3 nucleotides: TGTGCCAGCAGCTACACAGGGGGTGGCACTGAAGCTTTCTTT. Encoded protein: CASSYTGGGTEAFF.

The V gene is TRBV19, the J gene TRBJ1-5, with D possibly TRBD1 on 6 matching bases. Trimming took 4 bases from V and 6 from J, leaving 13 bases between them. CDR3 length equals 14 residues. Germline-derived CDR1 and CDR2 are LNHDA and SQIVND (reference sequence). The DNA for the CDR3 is TGTGCCAGTAGTAGATACAGGGCGAGTCAGCCCCAGCATTTT. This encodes CASSRYRASQPQHF.

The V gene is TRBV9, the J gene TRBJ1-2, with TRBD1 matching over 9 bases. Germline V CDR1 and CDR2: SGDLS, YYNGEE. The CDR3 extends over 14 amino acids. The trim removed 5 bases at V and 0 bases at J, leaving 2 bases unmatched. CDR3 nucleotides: TGTGCCAGCAGGGGACAGGGAGCTAACTATGGCTACACCTTC. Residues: CASRGQGANYGYTF.

The CDR3 here is CASSLETEGVETQYF. The CDR3 nucleotides read TGTGCCAGCAGTCTGGAAACAGAGGGAGTGGAGACCCAGTACTTC. The J gene is TRBJ2-5, the V gene TRBV2; D may be TRBD2 (5 bases). The CDR3 contains 15 residues. Germline values: CDR1 SNHLY, CDR2 FYNNEI. The germline V and J ends were trimmed by 5 bases and 5 bases, with 18 bases remaining between them. Supplemented by reference TRBV2 and TRBJ2-5, the full variable domain reads EPEVTQTPSHQVTQMGQEVILRCVPISNHLYFYWYRQILGQKVEFLVSFYNNEISEKSEIFDDQFSVERPDGSNFTLKIRSTKLEDSAMYFCASSLETEGVETQYFGPGTRLLVL.

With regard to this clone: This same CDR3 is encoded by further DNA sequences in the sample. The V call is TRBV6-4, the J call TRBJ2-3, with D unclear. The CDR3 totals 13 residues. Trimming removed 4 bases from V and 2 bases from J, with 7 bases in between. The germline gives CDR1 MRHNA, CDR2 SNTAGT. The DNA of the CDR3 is TGTGCCAGCAGTGTCGACTTCACAGATACGCAGTATTTT. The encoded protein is CASSVDFTDTQYF.

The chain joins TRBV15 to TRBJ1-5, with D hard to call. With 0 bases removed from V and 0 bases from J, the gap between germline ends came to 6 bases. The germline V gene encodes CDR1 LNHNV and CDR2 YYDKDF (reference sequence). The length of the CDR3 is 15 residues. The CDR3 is CATSRDQNSNQPQHF. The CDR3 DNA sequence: TGTGCCACCAGCAGAGATCAGAATAGCAATCAGCCCCAGCATTTT.

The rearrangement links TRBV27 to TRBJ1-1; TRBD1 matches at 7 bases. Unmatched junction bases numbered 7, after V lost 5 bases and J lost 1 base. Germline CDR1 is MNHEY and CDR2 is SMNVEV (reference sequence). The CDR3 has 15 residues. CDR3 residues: CASSLFGTANTEAFF. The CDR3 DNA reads TGTGCCAGCAGTCTTTTCGGGACAGCGAACACTGAAGCTTTCTTT.